Each of the 14 T cell receptor beta chains below was sequenced from the same sample in a study of beta chain features in type 1 diabetes (dated by TCRdb to the late 2010s). Libraries were made using the immunoSEQ multiplex PCR assay. The entire amount of isolated RNA was reverse transcribed using the High Capacity cDNA Reverse Transcription Kit, so the sequenced TCRB transcripts were expressed ones. TCRdb mirrors the immuneACCESS table, restricted to in-frame sequences. Some clones are absent from its copies; in checked studies, under half trace to an unresolved V gene, and the reason for the others is unknown. The sample profile shows 810,000 or so clones; about a sixth of them were found once. Together, the top ten hold around 0.02% of the sample. The sequenced sample was naive CD4+ T cells from blood. The sample's cell subset or site label, decoded: true naive CD4+ T cells. These receptors originate from a woman in her late teens or twenties in good health.

This chain uses TRBV7-9 with TRBJ1-2, with a tentative D call TRBD1 (6 bases). Germline V CDR1 and CDR2: SEHNR, FQNEAQ (reference sequence). The CDR3 is 14 residues long. V was shortened by 1 base and J by 7 bases, with 13 bases between the two germline ends. CDR3 sequence (DNA): TGTGCCAGCAGCTTAGGGGACAAAGCGGGTGGCTACACCTTC. It translates to CASSLGDKAGGYTF.

The V call is TRBV7-2, the J call TRBJ1-1; D gene unclear. Trimming pared 8 bases from V and 5 bases from J, leaving 21 bases between. The CDR3 totals 15 residues. Germline V gene sequence: CDR1 SGHTA, CDR2 FQGNSA. CDR3 region: CASRPRGVIGTEAFF. In DNA form, the CDR3 reads TGTGCCAGCCGCCCCAGAGGAGTGATAGGAACTGAAGCTTTCTTT.

This clone has more than one count but fewer than ten. V and J are TRBV10-2 and TRBJ1-1; TRBD1 matches 9 bases. The CDR3 covers 14 residues. With V trimmed by 7 bases and J by 3 bases, 6 bases remained unmatched. Looked up from germline, CDR1 is WSHSY and CDR2 is SAAADI. The CDR3 loop is CASTTGGWDTEAFF. CDR3 DNA: TGCGCCAGCACTACAGGGGGCTGGGACACTGAAGCTTTCTTT.

In its sample, this clone was seen a few times. The chain has TRBV2 and TRBJ1-2; tentative D call: TRBD1 (5 bases). The CDR3 is 14 residues long. V was cut by 4 bases and J by 3 bases, with 12 bases left in between. Germline values: CDR1 SNHLY, CDR2 FYNNEI. In nucleotides, the CDR3 is TGTGCCAGCAGTGCAGCCGGGACCCACTATGGCTACACCTTC. It encodes CASSAAGTHYGYTF.

This chain uses TRBV6-5 with TRBJ1-4; D unclear. This CDR3 comprises 13 residues. Trimming cost V 6 bases and J 8 bases, with 13 bases left between them. CDR1 and CDR2 (germline): MNHEY, SVGAGI. CDR3 DNA sequence: TGTGCCAGCAGCCGAAACTACGAAGAAAAACTGTTTTTT. As protein: CASSRNYEEKLFF.

In its sample, this clone was seen a few times. The same CDR3 is also encoded by other DNA sequences in this sample. The V gene is TRBV7-2, the J gene TRBJ1-5; D is unclear. This CDR3 comprises 13 residues. Germline V CDR1 and CDR2: SGHTA, FQGNSA. Trimming took 1 base from V and 5 from J, leaving 6 bases between them. The CDR3 sequence: CASSLGPDQPQHF. CDR3 nucleotides: TGTGCCAGCAGCTTAGGGCCTGATCAGCCCCAGCATTTT.

This clone appeared a few times. At one boundary the junction diverges from the germline segment, which might be a read error. This rearrangement joins TRBV5-4 to TRBJ2-1, with TRBD2 identical over 12 bases. Germline-derived CDR1 and CDR2 are SGHNT and YYREEE (reference sequence). The CDR3 is 13 amino acids. The CDR3, as DNA: TGCGCCAGCAGCAGACTAGCGGGAGATGAGCAGTTCTTC. This sequence encodes CASSRLAGDEQFF. The variable domain in full, completed from reference TRBV5-4 and TRBJ2-1, reads ETGVTQSPTHLIKTRGQQVTLRCSSQSGHNTVSWYQQALGQGPQFIFQYYREEENGRGNFPPRFSGLQFPNYSSELNVNALELDDSALYLCASSRLAGDEQFFGPGTRLTVL.

The chain joins TRBV15 to TRBJ1-1, with TRBD1 identical over 10 bases. This CDR3 spans 16 amino acids. CDR1 is LNHNV, CDR2 YYDKDF, per germline (reference sequence). V dropped 4 bases and J dropped 0; count of bases not matched to a gene: 5. CDR3 sequence: CATSKGQGTMNTEAFF. CDR3 DNA sequence: TGTGCCACCAGCAAGGGACAGGGGACGATGAACACTGAAGCTTTCTTT. The variable domain in full, with the rest retrieved from reference TRBV15 and TRBJ1-1, is DAMVIQNPRYQVTQFGKPVTLSCSQTLNHNVMYWYQQKSSQAPKLLFHYYDKDFNNEADTPDNFQSRRPNTSFCFLDIRSPGLGDTAMYLCATSKGQGTMNTEAFFGQGTRLTVV.

The chain uses TRBV7-9 and TRBJ2-7; no definite D call. V was pared by 2 bases and J by 6 bases, with 20 bases between. The CDR3 has 16 residues. CDR1 is SEHNR and CDR2 is FQNEAQ in the germline V gene (reference sequence). The CDR3 spells CASSLSKGPSSSEQYF. The CDR3 nucleotides read TGTGCCAGCAGCTTAAGCAAAGGGCCCAGTTCGTCCGAGCAGTACTTC.

In this sample, this clone turned up a few times. The chain joins TRBV6-1 to TRBJ2-1, with 13 positions matching TRBD2. V lost 7 bases, J lost 7 bases, and 7 bases stayed unmatched. From germline, CDR1 is MNHNS and CDR2 SASEGT. The CDR3 sequence is 15 residues long. The CDR3 is CASNARTSGRNEQFF. Here the CDR3 DNA reads TGTGCCAGCAATGCCCGGACTAGCGGGAGAAATGAGCAGTTCTTC.

This clone showed up just a few times. The chain has TRBV6-5 and TRBJ2-7; TRBD1 aligns across 7 bases. The CDR3 runs to 15 residues. Germline trimming cut 4 bases from V and 2 bases from J; bases unmatched to any gene: 8. Germline V lookup: CDR1 MNHEY, CDR2 SVGAGI. The CDR3 sequence: CASSSNRGRPYEQYF. Written as DNA, the CDR3 is TGTGCCAGCAGTTCCAACAGGGGCCGCCCCTACGAGCAGTACTTC.

This clone was picked up a small number of times. The rearrangement joins TRBV6-5 to TRBJ2-7, with a possible D match to TRBD2 (6 bases). Trimming stripped 2 bases from V and 2 bases from J, with 13 bases between. The CDR3 runs 15 residues. Germline V gene lookup returns CDR1 MNHEY and CDR2 SVGAGI. The CDR3 DNA follows: TGTGCCAGCAGTTACAAGGCGGGAACGCCCTACGAGCAGTACTTC. Translated, it gives CASSYKAGTPYEQYF.

The chain couples TRBV19 to TRBJ1-5; a weak D match, TRBD1 (5 bases). The CDR3 has 13 amino acids. V dropped 7 bases and J dropped 6 bases, with 13 bases sitting between them. Germline V gene sequence: CDR1 LNHDA, CDR2 SQIVND (reference sequence). CDR3 amino acids: CASMGGGRQPQHF. The CDR3 DNA is TGTGCCAGTATGGGTGGGGGTCGTCAGCCCCAGCATTTT.

The CDR3 loop reads CASSLAFIYEQYF. In DNA, the CDR3 is TGTGCCAGCAGCTTAGCGTTCATCTACGAGCAGTACTTC. V is TRBV7-2 and J is TRBJ2-7, with D hard to call. Trimming shortened V by 0 bases and J by 3 bases, and 6 bases separated the two germline ends. CDR3 length equals 13 residues. Per germline, CDR1 SGHTA and CDR2 FQGNSA.